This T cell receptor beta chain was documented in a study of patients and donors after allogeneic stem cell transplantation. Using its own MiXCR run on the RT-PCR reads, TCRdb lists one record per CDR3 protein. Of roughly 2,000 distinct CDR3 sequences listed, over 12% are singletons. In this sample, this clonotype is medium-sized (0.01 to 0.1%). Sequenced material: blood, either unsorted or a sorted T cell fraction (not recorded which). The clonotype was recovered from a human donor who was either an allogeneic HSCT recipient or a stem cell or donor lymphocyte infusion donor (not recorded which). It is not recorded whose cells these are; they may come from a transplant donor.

The CDR3 spells CASSLVRVYNEQFF. In nucleotides, the CDR3 is TGTGCCAGCAGCTTAGTCCGAGTATACAATGAGCAGTTCTTC. J is TRBJ2-1 and V is TRBV7-6; unclear D gene. Between the trimmed V and J ends, which lost 1 base and 4 bases, there was a span of 8 bases. This CDR3 is 14 amino acids long. CDR1 is SGHVS, CDR2 FNYEAQ, per germline.